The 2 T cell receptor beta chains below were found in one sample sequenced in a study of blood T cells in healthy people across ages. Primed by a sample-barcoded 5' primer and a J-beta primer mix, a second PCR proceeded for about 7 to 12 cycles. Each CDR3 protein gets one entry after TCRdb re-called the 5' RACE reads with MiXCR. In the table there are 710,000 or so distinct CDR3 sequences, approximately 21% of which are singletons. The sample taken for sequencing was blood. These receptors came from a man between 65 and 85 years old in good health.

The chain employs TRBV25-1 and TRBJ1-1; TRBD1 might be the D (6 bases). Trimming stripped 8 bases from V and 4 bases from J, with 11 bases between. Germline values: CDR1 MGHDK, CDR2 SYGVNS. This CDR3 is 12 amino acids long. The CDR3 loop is CASSWGATEAFF. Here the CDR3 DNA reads TGTGCCAGCTCCTGGGGGGCCACTGAAGCTTTCTTT.

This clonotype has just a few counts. CDR3 nucleotide sequence: TGTGCCAGCCTACAAGATACGCAGTATTTT. This gives the protein CASLQDTQYF. V usage is TRBV7-2 and J usage is TRBJ2-3; unclear D gene. The CDR3 loop spans 10 amino acids. Trimming removed 8 bases at V and 5 bases at J, with 5 bases between. Germline V gives CDR1 SGHTA, CDR2 FQGNSA. The full variable domain, in which reference TRBV7-2 and TRBJ2-3 provide the parts outside the CDR3, is GAGVSQSPSNKVTEKGKDVELRCDPISGHTALYWYRQSLGQGLEFLIYFQGNSAPDKSGLPSDRFSAERTGGSVSTLTIQRTQQEDSAVYLCASLQDTQYFGPGTRLTVL.